The rows below give T cell receptor beta chains drawn from one sample of a study of T cell repertoires in cytomegalovirus infection. Each CDR3 protein gets one entry after TCRdb re-called the reads with MiXCR. The sample yields about 280,000 distinct CDR3 sequences, about 20% seen once. Which antigens these TCRs recognize remains unknown. Sample: cultured PBMCs, taken from culture after CMV antigen stimulation. Receptor source: a human donor in good health (CMV status not recorded). Some clones in this sample may be carry-over from other donors' samples. Each CDR3 is given with its conserved first and last residue. The D gene is left open where the match is weak. Only some rows state a clone size, as once, few, many or a class for expanded clones.

V: TRBV27; D: .; size: .; J: TRBJ1-2; DNA: TGTGCCAGCAGTTTCGGCCCCCCATATGGCTACACCTTC; CDR3: CASSFGPPYGYTF
V: TRBV15; D: .; size: few; J: TRBJ2-2; DNA: TGTGCCACCAGCAGAGATCCGGCGGGCAGGGGGGGTTCCGGGGAGCTGTTTTTT; CDR3: CATSRDPAGRGGSGELFF
V: TRBV12-3/TRBV12-4; D: TRBD1; size: few; J: TRBJ1-4; DNA: TGTGCCAGCAGTTTAGCACAGGGGAATGAAAAACTGTTTTTT; CDR3: CASSLAQGNEKLFF
V: TRBV7-2; D: .; size: many; J: TRBJ2-1; DNA: TGTGCCAGCAGCTTAGAGGGGACTGGTAATTACAATGAGCAGTTCTTC; CDR3: CASSLEGTGNYNEQFF
V: TRBV27; D: .; size: many; J: TRBJ1-6; DNA: TGTGCCAGCAGACAGGACTCAGTTCGGAGCTCCTATAATTCACCCCTCCACTTT; CDR3: CASRQDSVRSSYNSPLHF
V: TRBV4-3; D: TRBD2; size: .; J: TRBJ2-3; DNA: TGCGCCAGCAGCCCCGGGAGGCTCACAGATACGCAGTATTTT; CDR3: CASSPGRLTDTQYF
V: TRBV30; D: .; size: .; J: TRBJ2-1; DNA: TGTGCCTGGAGTCTGAAAAATGAGCAGTTCTTC; CDR3: CAWSLKNEQFF
V: TRBV6-5; D: .; size: .; J: TRBJ2-3; DNA: TGTGCCAGCAGCTCGAGCGGACTCACAGATACGCAGTATTTT; CDR3: CASSSSGLTDTQYF
V: TRBV19; D: TRBD1; size: few; J: TRBJ1-5; DNA: TGTGCCAGTAGAACGACCGGGACAGCCTCATATCAGCCCCAGCATTTT; CDR3: CASRTTGTASYQPQHF
V: TRBV7-9; D: .; size: few; J: TRBJ1-1; DNA: TGTGCCAGCAGCGTCGACACGGCTGAAGCTTTCTTT; CDR3: CASSVDTAEAFF
V: TRBV12-3/TRBV12-4; D: .; size: many; J: TRBJ2-1; DNA: TGTGCCAGCAGTTTAAGCAGGGACAATGAGCAGTTCTTC; CDR3: CASSLSRDNEQFF
V: TRBV7-2; D: .; size: many; J: TRBJ1-3; DNA: TGTGCCAGCAGCTTGTGGGGTCTTGGAAACACCATATATTTT; CDR3: CASSLWGLGNTIYF
V: TRBV7-2; D: TRBD2; size: many; J: TRBJ2-5; DNA: TGTGCCAGCAGCTACCCGAACGCACTAGCGGGAGAATTGTCTGGGTGGGAGACCCAGTACTTC; CDR3: CASSYPNALAGELSGWETQYF
V: TRBV7-2; D: .; size: .; J: TRBJ2-1; DNA: TGTGCCAGCAGCTTAGAAGTTCCGGGGGAGTGGTACAATGAGCAGTTCTTC; CDR3: CASSLEVPGEWYNEQFF
V: TRBV7-8; D: .; size: few; J: TRBJ1-1; DNA: TGTGCCAGCAGGGGACTGAACACTGAAGCTTTCTTT; CDR3: CASRGLNTEAFF
V: TRBV4-1; D: .; size: few; J: TRBJ2-3; DNA: TGCGCCAGCAGCCAAGAGTGGTCTAGCAGCACAGATACGCAGTATTTT; CDR3: CASSQEWSSSTDTQYF
V: TRBV6-5; D: .; size: few; J: TRBJ1-4; DNA: TGTGCCAGCAGCAGGACAGTGTTCGCTAATGAAAAACTGTTTTTT; CDR3: CASSRTVFANEKLFF
V: TRBV7-8; D: .; size: many; J: TRBJ2-1; DNA: TGTGCCAGCAGCGTGGGTACGTACAATGAGCAGTTCTTC; CDR3: CASSVGTYNEQFF
V: TRBV7-2; D: TRBD2; size: many; J: TRBJ2-7; DNA: TGTGCCAGCAGATTCTCCACTAGCGGGGGTTACGAGCAGTACTTC; CDR3: CASRFSTSGGYEQYF
V: TRBV6-5; D: TRBD1; size: .; J: TRBJ1-2; DNA: TGTGCCAGCAGTGACCCGACAGGGCGTGGGTATGGCTACACCTTC; CDR3: CASSDPTGRGYGYTF
V: TRBV12-3/TRBV12-4; D: TRBD2; size: .; J: TRBJ2-5; DNA: TGTGCCAGCAGTTGGAGCGGGGGCAACCAAGAGACCCAGTACTTC; CDR3: CASSWSGGNQETQYF
V: TRBV24-1; D: TRBD2; size: .; J: TRBJ2-1; DNA: TGTGCCACCAGTTTAGCGGGAGGGGTTCGTTTTAATGAGCAGTTCTTC; CDR3: CATSLAGGVRFNEQFF
V: TRBV10-2; D: .; size: .; J: TRBJ1-6; DNA: TGCGCCAGCAGTGTTTTCGCGGATGGTTCACCCCTCCACTTT; CDR3: CASSVFADGSPLHF
V: TRBV30; D: .; size: once; J: TRBJ1-1; DNA: TGTGCCTGGACGACAGATGTGAACACTGAAGCTTTCTTT; CDR3: CAWTTDVNTEAFF
V: TRBV7-2; D: .; size: many; J: TRBJ2-4; DNA: TGTGCCAGCAGCTTGCCCGGGGGTGACATTCAGTACTTC; CDR3: CASSLPGGDIQYF
V: TRBV29-1; D: .; size: .; J: TRBJ2-4; DNA: TGCAGCGTTGAAGACGGGAGATATAGGAACATTCAGTACTTC; CDR3: CSVEDGRYRNIQYF
V: TRBV7-9; D: TRBD1; size: medium-sized; J: TRBJ1-6; DNA: TGTGCCAGCAGCCCGCCGGCCTGGCAGGGGGGGACTCCCCTCCACTTT; CDR3: CASSPPAWQGGTPLHF
V: TRBV7-2; D: .; size: many; J: TRBJ2-1; DNA: TGTGCCAGCAGCTATAGGACAGGGGCGCTAGCGGGTGCGGGCAATGAGCAGTTCTTC; CDR3: CASSYRTGALAGAGNEQFF
V: TRBV4-1; D: TRBD1; size: .; J: TRBJ2-4; DNA: TGCGCCAGCAGCCAAGGAGGGGGACAGGGGGTCGCCAGAAACATTCAGTACTTC; CDR3: CASSQGGGQGVARNIQYF
V: TRBV12-3/TRBV12-4; D: .; size: few; J: TRBJ2-6; DNA: TGTGCCAGCAGTGTTAACTCTGGGGCCAACGTCCTGACTTTC; CDR3: CASSVNSGANVLTF
V: TRBV7-9; D: TRBD1; size: many; J: TRBJ1-5; DNA: TGTGCCAGCAGCACCGACAGGGATAGCAATCAGCCCCAGCATTTT; CDR3: CASSTDRDSNQPQHF
V: TRBV28; D: .; size: few; J: TRBJ1-2; DNA: TGTGCCAGCAGCTGGGGGGGGGAAGTAGGTGGCTACACCTTC; CDR3: CASSWGGEVGGYTF
V: TRBV12-3/TRBV12-4; D: TRBD2; size: many; J: TRBJ2-1; DNA: TGTGCCAGCAGTTTGACTAGCGGAGTGCGGTTCTTC; CDR3: CASSLTSGVRFF
V: TRBV11-2; D: .; size: few; J: TRBJ2-3; DNA: TGTGCCAGCACACGGGATCGGACAGATACGCAGTATTTT; CDR3: CASTRDRTDTQYF
V: TRBV7-9; D: .; size: .; J: TRBJ2-1; DNA: TGTGCCAGCACTCATAGCCTGGTGCGGCAGTTCTTC; CDR3: CASTHSLVRQFF
V: TRBV10-3; D: TRBD2; size: few; J: TRBJ2-3; DNA: TGTGCCATCAGGACTAGCGGGAGCACAGATACGCAGTATTTT; CDR3: CAIRTSGSTDTQYF
V: TRBV11-1; D: .; size: .; J: TRBJ1-1; DNA: TGTGCCAGCAGCTTAGGCAGGGTAATGAACACTGAAGCTTTCTTT; CDR3: CASSLGRVMNTEAFF
V: TRBV7-3; D: .; size: many; J: TRBJ2-7; DNA: TGTGCCAGCAGCTTACAGGGTTTTGGCGAGCAGTACTTC; CDR3: CASSLQGFGEQYF
V: TRBV5-4; D: TRBD1; size: few; J: TRBJ2-7; DNA: TGTGCCAGCAGCGGCCGCGGGACAGGGAATCAGTACTTC; CDR3: CASSGRGTGNQYF
V: TRBV12-3/TRBV12-4; D: .; size: .; J: TRBJ1-4; DNA: TGTGCCAGCAGTTTAGGGGTGGGGGCGGCTGGAAAACTGTTTTTT; CDR3: CASSLGVGAAGKLFF
V: TRBV7-2; D: .; size: many; J: TRBJ2-3; DNA: TGTGCCAGCAGCGCTTACCTGGATACGCAGTATTTT; CDR3: CASSAYLDTQYF
V: TRBV2; D: TRBD1; size: few; J: TRBJ2-3; DNA: TGTGCCAGCGAGGGACAGTTTGACACAGATACGCAGTATTTT; CDR3: CASEGQFDTDTQYF